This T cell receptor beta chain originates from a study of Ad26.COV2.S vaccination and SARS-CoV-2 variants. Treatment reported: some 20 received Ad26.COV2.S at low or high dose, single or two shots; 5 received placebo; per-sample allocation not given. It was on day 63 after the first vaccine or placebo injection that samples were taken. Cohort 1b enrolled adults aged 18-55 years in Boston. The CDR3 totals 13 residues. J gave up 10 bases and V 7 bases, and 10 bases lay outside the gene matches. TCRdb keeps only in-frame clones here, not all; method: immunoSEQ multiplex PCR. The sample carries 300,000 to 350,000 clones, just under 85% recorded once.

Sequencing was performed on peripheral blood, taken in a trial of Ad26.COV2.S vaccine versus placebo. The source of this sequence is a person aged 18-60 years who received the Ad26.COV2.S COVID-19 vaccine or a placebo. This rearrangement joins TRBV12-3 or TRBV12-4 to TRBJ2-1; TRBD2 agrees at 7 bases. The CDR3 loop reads CASNTGGLSEQFF. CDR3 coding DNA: TGTGCCAGCAACACGGGGGGACTCAGCGAGCAGTTCTTC.